This T cell receptor (beta chain) came from a study of shared clonotypes between healthy human individuals. As regards this clone: Its matching antigen is unknown.

V was clipped by 7 bases and J by 3 bases; unmatched bases: 9. CDR3 length: 15 amino acids. Germline CDR1 LNHDA, CDR2 SQIVND (reference sequence). The study, taken as a whole, reports: Sharing across a few donors was seen in roughly 5.2% of naive CD4 clonotypes. In this cohort, only blood was sampled, and tissue repertoires likely differ.

Genomic DNA from each subset was divided evenly over several immunoSEQ plates. Data came from immunoSEQ multiplex PCR; TCRdb stores just in-frame clones and leaves some out. Among about 2.3 million clones listed, more than 80% were seen once. The chain joins TRBV19 to TRBJ1-5; 7 bases line up with TRBD1. Sequenced input: naive CD4+ T cells from PBMCs. Indicated subset: CD45RA+ positively selected. The sequence was collected from a man aged 18 to 29 in good health. Some clones in this sample may be carry-over from other donors' samples. The CDR3 region is CASTRQGLINQPQHF. DNA for the CDR3: TGTGCCAGTACCCGACAGGGATTAATCAATCAGCCCCAGCATTTT.